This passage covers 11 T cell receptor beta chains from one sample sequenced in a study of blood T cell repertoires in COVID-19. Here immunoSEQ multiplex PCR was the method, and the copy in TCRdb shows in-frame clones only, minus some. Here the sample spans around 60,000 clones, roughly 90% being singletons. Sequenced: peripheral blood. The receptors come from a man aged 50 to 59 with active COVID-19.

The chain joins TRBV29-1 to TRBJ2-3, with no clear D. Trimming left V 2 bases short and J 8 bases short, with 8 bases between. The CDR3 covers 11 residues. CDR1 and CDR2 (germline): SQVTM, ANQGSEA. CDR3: CSVELQITQYF. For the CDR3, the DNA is TGCAGCGTTGAACTCCAGATTACGCAGTATTTT.

CDR3 DNA sequence: TGTGCCAGCAGTTACTCGACGGGGTTCTACGAGCAGTACTTC. It yields the protein CASSYSTGFYEQYF. The genes are TRBV6-6 and TRBJ2-7; tentatively, D is TRBD2 (5 bases). The CDR3 is made up of 14 amino acids. Deletions cut 0 bases from V and 3 bases from J, with 9 bases between. The germline CDR1 and CDR2 sequences are MNHNY and SVGAGI (reference sequence).

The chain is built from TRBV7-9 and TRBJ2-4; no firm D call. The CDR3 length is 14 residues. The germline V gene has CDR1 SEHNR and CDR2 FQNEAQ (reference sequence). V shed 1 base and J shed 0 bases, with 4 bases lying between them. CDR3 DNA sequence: TGTGCCAGCAGCTTAGGCGTAGCCAAAAACATTCAGTACTTC. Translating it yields CASSLGVAKNIQYF.

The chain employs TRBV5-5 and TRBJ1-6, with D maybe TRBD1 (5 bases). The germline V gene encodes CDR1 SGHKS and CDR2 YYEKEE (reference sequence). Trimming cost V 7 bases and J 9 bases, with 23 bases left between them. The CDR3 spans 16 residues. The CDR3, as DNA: TGTGCCAGCTCAGCCTACGGTCGGGGGGAAGGTTCACCCCTCCACTTT. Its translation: CASSAYGRGEGSPLHF.

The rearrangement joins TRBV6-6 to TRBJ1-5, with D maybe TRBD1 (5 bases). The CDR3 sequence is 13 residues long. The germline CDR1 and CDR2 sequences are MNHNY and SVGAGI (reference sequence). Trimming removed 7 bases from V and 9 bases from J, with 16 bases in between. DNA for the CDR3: TGTGCCAGCACCCAGACAGTCCCAGGGCCCCAGCATTTT. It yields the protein CASTQTVPGPQHF.

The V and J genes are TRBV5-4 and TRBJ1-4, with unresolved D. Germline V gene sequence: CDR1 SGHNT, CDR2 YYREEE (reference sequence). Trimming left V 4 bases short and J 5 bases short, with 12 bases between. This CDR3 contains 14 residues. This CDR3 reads CASSPGEPNEKLFF. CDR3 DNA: TGTGCCAGCAGCCCCGGGGAACCCAATGAAAAACTGTTTTTT.

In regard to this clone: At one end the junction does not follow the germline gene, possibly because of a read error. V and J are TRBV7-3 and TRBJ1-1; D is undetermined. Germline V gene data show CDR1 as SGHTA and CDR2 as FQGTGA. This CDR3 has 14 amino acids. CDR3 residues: CASSLTGVNTEAFF. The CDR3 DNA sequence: TGTGCCAGCAGCCTAACCGGGGTGAACACTGAAGCTTTCTTT. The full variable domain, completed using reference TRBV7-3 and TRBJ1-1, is GAGVSQTPSNKVTEKGKYVELRCDPISGHTALYWYRQSLGQGPEFLIYFQGTGAADDSGLPNDRFFAVRPEGSVSTLKIQRTERGDSAVYLCASSLTGVNTEAFFGQGTRLTVV.

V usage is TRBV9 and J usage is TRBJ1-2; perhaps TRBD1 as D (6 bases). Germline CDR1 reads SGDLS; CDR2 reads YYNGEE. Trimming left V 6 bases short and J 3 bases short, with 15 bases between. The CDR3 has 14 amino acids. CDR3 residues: CASTGGAGDYGYTF. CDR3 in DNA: TGTGCCAGCACCGGGGGGGCCGGGGACTATGGCTACACCTTC.

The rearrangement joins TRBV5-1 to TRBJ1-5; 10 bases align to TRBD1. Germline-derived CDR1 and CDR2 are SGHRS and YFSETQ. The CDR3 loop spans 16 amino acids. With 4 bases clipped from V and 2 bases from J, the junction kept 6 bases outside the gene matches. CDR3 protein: CASSPGTGAGNQPQHF. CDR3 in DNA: TGCGCCAGCAGCCCCGGGACAGGGGCGGGCAATCAGCCCCAGCATTTT.

This CDR3 reads CASSFDKDQETQYF. The DNA of the CDR3 is TGTGCCAGCAGCTTCGACAAGGACCAAGAGACCCAGTACTTC. The chain links TRBV7-9 to TRBJ2-5, with D uncertain. CDR1 is SEHNR, CDR2 FQNEAQ, per germline (reference sequence). Trimming took 3 bases from V and 0 from J, leaving 8 bases between them. The CDR3 consists of 14 residues. The variable domain in full, with the rest retrieved from reference TRBV7-9 and TRBJ2-5, is DTGVSQNPRHKITKRGQNVTFRCDPISEHNRLYWYRQTLGQGPEFLTYFQNEAQLEKSRLLSDRFSAERPKGSFSTLEIQRTEQGDSAMYLCASSFDKDQETQYFGPGTRLLVL.

The CDR3 DNA follows: TGCAGTGCTAGTCAGCCCAGGTACACAGGGGCCCTCCAAGAGACCCAGTACTTC. Residues: CSASQPRYTGALQETQYF. V usage is TRBV20-1 and J usage is TRBJ2-5, with TRBD1 matching 7 bases. The CDR3 totals 18 residues. Per germline, CDR1 DFQATT and CDR2 SNEGSKA (reference sequence). V lost 3 bases, J lost 1 base, and 17 bases stayed unmatched.